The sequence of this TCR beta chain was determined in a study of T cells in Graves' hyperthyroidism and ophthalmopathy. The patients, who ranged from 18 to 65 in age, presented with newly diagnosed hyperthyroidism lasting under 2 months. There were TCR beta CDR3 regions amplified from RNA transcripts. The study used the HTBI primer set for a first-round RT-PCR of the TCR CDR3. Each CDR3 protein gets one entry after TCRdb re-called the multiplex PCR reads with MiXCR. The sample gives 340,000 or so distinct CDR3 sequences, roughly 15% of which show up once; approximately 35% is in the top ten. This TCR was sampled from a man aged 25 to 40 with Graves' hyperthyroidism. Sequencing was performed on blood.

CDR3 amino acids: CASSTTTNYGYTF. The CDR3 DNA reads TGTGCCAGCAGTACCACTACGAACTATGGCTACACCTTC. The V and J genes are TRBV12-3 or TRBV12-4 and TRBJ1-2; the D is unclear. The CDR3 spans 13 residues. Trimming removed 5 bases from V and 2 bases from J, with 9 bases in between.